This is a list of T cell receptor beta chains from one sample in a study of blood T cell repertoires in COVID-19. Method: immunoSEQ multiplex PCR; TCRdb's copy keeps in-frame clones and lacks some. The profile shows fewer than 300,000 clones, about nine tenths of them singletons. Material for sequencing was peripheral blood. These receptors came from a woman in her 30s with COVID-19, enrolled during active disease. CDR3s leave out the opening cysteine and the closing phenylalanine or tryptophan.

TRBV27	14	TRBJ2-1	ASILRGGSSYNEQF
TRBV10-3	10	TRBJ2-7	AIGPIKYEQY
TRBV7-9	12	TRBJ2-5	ASSSDSYRRGQY
TRBV29-1	12	TRBJ1-2	SVDSSGGLGGYT
TRBV7-2	11	TRBJ2-5	ASSLSGRETQY
TRBV6-5	13	TRBJ1-6	ASSRGETYNSPLH
TRBV2	11	TRBJ2-2	ARGLPDTGELF
TRBV4-2	16	TRBJ1-5	ASSHAGKGQGGNQPQH
TRBV6-5	12	TRBJ2-1	ASSLSGYGNEQF
TRBV2	13	TRBJ2-7	ASSRGLGVSYEQY
TRBV5-1	12	TRBJ1-2	ASTPEWGGYGYT
TRBV28	13	TRBJ1-5	ASSPGTGVNQPQH
TRBV19	12	TRBJ1-4	ASSPIRLGEKLF
TRBV6-5	13	TRBJ1-6	ASSNLNPYNSPLH
TRBV19	14	TRBJ1-4	ASSRTLQSTNEKLF
TRBV6-1	18	TRBJ2-5	ASSEFWLAGGETPQEAQY
TRBV12-3/TRBV12-4	11	TRBJ2-7	ASSLGPSYEQY
TRBV5-1	15	TRBJ1-4	ASHLTGQGSRVEKLF
TRBV5-6	11	TRBJ2-7	ASSMRQGSEQY
TRBV28	12	TRBJ2-7	ASSSRTGKYEQY
TRBV4-1	13	TRBJ1-6	ASTGTGGLKSPLH
TRBV2	9	TRBJ1-3	ASRLGNTIY
TRBV6-4	11	TRBJ1-1	ASSDYRGTEAF
TRBV3-1/TRBV3-2	12	TRBJ2-1	ASGGRTTYNEQF
TRBV7-9	11	TRBJ2-5	ASSSGVQETQY
TRBV7-2	13	TRBJ2-7	ASSLGPLAGYEQY
TRBV21-1	14	TRBJ1-6	ASSRRKGANNSPLH
TRBV4-1	13	TRBJ1-2	ASSQVSGGDYGYT
TRBV18	11	TRBJ2-2	ASSLSGAGELF
TRBV3-1/TRBV3-2	10	TRBJ1-2	ASSPTGLGYT
TRBV2	11	TRBJ1-3	ASSVREANTIY
TRBV28	13	TRBJ1-4	ASSGRGRVREKLF
TRBV19	12	TRBJ1-1	ASKSGTGNTEAF
TRBV15	10	TRBJ2-5	ATSNGGETQY
TRBV10-2	10	TRBJ2-1	ASTPDKNEQF
TRBV19	11	TRBJ2-7	ASSILLAYEQY
TRBV12-2	9	TRBJ1-5	ASRLLKPQH
TRBV24-1	11	TRBJ2-1	ATSDLGGGEQF
TRBV2	13	TRBJ2-7	ASSDPGTGTYEQY
TRBV5-1	12	TRBJ1-4	ASRETGEYEKLF
TRBV7-9	14	TRBJ2-7	ASSLAGTGVSYEQY